The T cell receptor beta chain under discussion was sequenced for a study of blood T cell repertoires in COVID-19. The wider study: Acute-phase and convalescent COVID-19 samples originated in the United States, Italy and Spain.

From germline, CDR1 is PRHDT and CDR2 FYEKMQ (reference sequence). Trimming at V came to 5 bases and at J to 5 bases, leaving 9 bases not matched to a gene. This CDR3 is built from 17 residues. Authors' analysis steps: The assay estimated nucleated cells by amplifying reference gene primers. Assay used: immunoSEQ multiplex PCR; TCRdb lists only in-frame clones, some missing. V and J calls and clone size are as listed in that table; D and trimming were resolved from the DNA. The sample has more than 200,000 clones; approximately 90% are singletons. It was during active infection that Seattle patients were enrolled and then longitudinally followed.

Sequenced: peripheral blood. The rearrangement uses TRBV13 and TRBJ2-3; 14 bases are a match to TRBD2. The clonotype comes from a woman younger than 45 with COVID-19, enrolled during active disease. CDR3 DNA sequence: TGTGCCAGCAGCCTCGACCGGGGACTAGCGGGAGAAGATACGCAGTATTTT. It codes for CASSLDRGLAGEDTQYF.